The TCR beta chain under discussion was sequenced for a study of blood T cell repertoires in COVID-19. Looking at the study overall: Specimens from acute and convalescent COVID-19 originated in the United States, Italy and Spain. Nucleic acid was either cDNA or gDNA, and it came from T cells, B-cell-depleted T cells, or PBMCs.

TCRdb keeps only in-frame clones here, not all; method: immunoSEQ multiplex PCR. The sample lists about 160,000 clones, around 81% seen once, with 10% to 15% in the top ten. Trimming took 1 base from V and 0 from J; bases not matched to a gene: 9. CDR3 length: 18 residues. The V gene's germline CDR1 is SGHRS and CDR2 YFSETQ. V usage is TRBV5-1 and J usage is TRBJ2-7, with 11 bases fitting TRBD2. Sequencing was done on a sample of peripheral blood. The receptor was derived from a man in his 70s who had recovered from COVID-19. CDR3 DNA sequence: TGCGCCAGCAGCTTGAAAGGGTTAGCGGGAGGGACCTCCTACGAGCAGTACTTC. Translating it yields CASSLKGLAGGTSYEQYF.